The 14 T cell receptor beta chains in this list originate from one sample, sequenced in a study of T cell responses to AZD1222 COVID-19 vaccine. TCRdb keeps only in-frame clones here, not all; method: immunoSEQ multiplex PCR. The table records 180,000 or so clones, around 95% of them present only once. The material sequenced was peripheral blood, taken on day 0 of AZD1222 vaccination. These receptors were collected from an adult in good health.

This chain links TRBV2 with TRBJ1-1; unclear D gene. The germline V gene encodes CDR1 SNHLY and CDR2 FYNNEI. V was pared by 4 bases and J by 6 bases, with 6 bases between. This CDR3 has 11 amino acids. The CDR3 DNA sequence: TGTGCCAGCAGTGTTACAGCTGAAGCTTTCTTT. As protein: CASSVTAEAFF.

The CDR3: CSVIQASRNEQFF. CDR3 DNA sequence: TGCAGCGTTATCCAGGCTAGCAGGAATGAGCAGTTCTTC. The V gene is TRBV29-1, the J gene TRBJ2-1; D is perhaps TRBD2 (5 bases). This CDR3 contains 13 residues. Germline V gene lookup returns CDR1 SQVTM and CDR2 ANQGSEA. V lost 5 bases to trimming and J lost 7 bases, with 15 bases between them.

The chain is built from TRBV28 and TRBJ1-1; weak D call: TRBD1 (5 bases). CDR1 and CDR2 (germline): MDHEN, SYDVKM. The CDR3 covers 14 residues. V lost 3 bases, J lost 13 bases, and 21 bases lay in between. The CDR3: CASSFPGNPSRGFF. The CDR3 DNA reads as TGTGCCAGCAGTTTCCCAGGGAACCCCTCGAGAGGTTTCTTT.

The chain uses TRBV28 and TRBJ1-1, with D tentatively TRBD1 (5 bases). Trimming stripped 6 bases from V and 5 bases from J, with 43 bases between. The CDR3 contains 23 residues. Germline V lookup: CDR1 MDHEN, CDR2 SYDVKM. The CDR3 DNA reads as TGTGCCAGCAGCTGCTGGGGTCCACTTTGGCCGGACTGGCCTTGGGAGGGGCTGACTGAAGCTTTCTTT. It is translated as CASSCWGPLWPDWPWEGLTEAFF.

The rearrangement joins TRBV25-1 to TRBJ2-7, with D perhaps given as TRBD1 or TRBD2 (5 bases each). Germline V gene sequence: CDR1 MGHDK, CDR2 SYGVNS. The CDR3 length is 13 residues. The V end was cut by 9 bases, the J end by 0 bases, with 12 bases between. CDR3 amino acids: CASSGAFSYEQYF. CDR3 coding DNA: TGTGCCAGTTCCGGGGCTTTCTCCTACGAGCAGTACTTC.

This sequence joins TRBV24-1 and TRBJ2-2; 9 bases are a match to TRBD1. Trimming at V came to 7 bases and at J to 14 bases, leaving 4 bases not matched to a gene. The CDR3 has 11 residues. CDR1 is KGHDR, CDR2 SFDVKD, per germline. CDR3 loop: CATSQQGALFF. CDR3 DNA: TGTGCCACCAGCCAACAGGGGGCTCTGTTTTTT.

V is TRBV5-1 and J is TRBJ1-3, with 8 bases aligning to TRBD1. This CDR3 has 15 amino acids. The ends lost 0 bases at V and 4 bases at J; junction bases unmatched: 3. CDR1 and CDR2 from the germline V gene are SGHRS and YFSETQ. The CDR3 sequence: CASSLGQGNGNTIYF. CDR3 coding DNA: TGCGCCAGCAGCTTGGGACAGGGGAACGGAAACACCATATATTTT.

The V call is TRBV4-1, the J call TRBJ1-2, with 9 bases lining up with TRBD1. Looked up from germline, CDR1 is MGHRA and CDR2 is YSYEKL. V gave up 4 bases and J gave up 6 bases; unmatched junction bases: 9. CDR3 length: 15 residues. CDR3: CASSPYTGGADGYTF. The CDR3 bases are TGCGCCAGCAGCCCTTACACAGGGGGCGCCGATGGCTACACCTTC.

The chain has TRBV3-1 (or the pseudogene TRBV3-2) and TRBJ2-2, with D perhaps assigned TRBD1 or TRBD2 (6 bases each). Germline CDR1 LGHDT, CDR2 YNNKEL (reference sequence). Trimming removed 2 bases from V and 8 bases from J, with 12 bases in between. This CDR3 contains 14 residues. The CDR3: CASSQRGALGELFF. Written as DNA, the CDR3 is TGTGCCAGCAGCCAAAGGGGGGCGCTTGGGGAGCTGTTTTTT.

The chain uses TRBV12-5 and TRBJ1-2; perhaps TRBD1 as D (5 bases). The CDR3 is 13 amino acids. Germline loops: CDR1 LGHNT, CDR2 FRNRAP. Trimming shortened V by 5 bases and J by 5 bases, and 12 bases separated the two germline ends. CDR3 protein: CASGTGTIYGYTF. Written as DNA, the CDR3 is TGTGCTAGTGGTACCGGGACGATATATGGCTACACCTTC.

The chain employs TRBV2 and TRBJ1-2, with D unclear. Trimming stripped 9 bases from V and 2 bases from J, with 7 bases between. Per germline, CDR1 SNHLY and CDR2 FYNNEI. The CDR3 loop spans 11 amino acids. The chain's CDR3 is CASETNYGYTF. CDR3 nucleotide sequence: TGTGCCAGTGAAACCAACTATGGCTACACCTTC.

The gene calls are TRBV4-1 and TRBJ2-3; D is unresolved. The CDR3 totals 17 residues. Trimming removed 3 bases from V and 1 base from J, with 17 bases in between. Germline V gene lookup returns CDR1 MGHRA and CDR2 YSYEKL. In DNA form, the CDR3 reads TGCGCCAGCAGCCATGGAAGAGCTTACAGTGGCACAGATACGCAGTATTTT. It encodes CASSHGRAYSGTDTQYF.

The rearrangement uses TRBV29-1 and TRBJ1-1, with 9 bases matching TRBD1. V shed 2 bases, J shed 4 bases, and the junction held 5 bases outside the gene matches. CDR3 length: 14 residues. The germline gives CDR1 SQVTM, CDR2 ANQGSEA. CDR3 sequence (DNA): TGCAGCGTTGAAATATTGACAGGGGGCACTGAAGCTTTCTTT. As protein: CSVEILTGGTEAFF.

The chain recombines TRBV2 with TRBJ2-5; D gene ambiguous. This CDR3 comprises 12 residues. Trimming removed 8 bases at V and 0 bases at J, with 7 bases between. CDR1 and CDR2 from the germline V gene are SNHLY and FYNNEI. The CDR3 is CASGRYQETQYF. The CDR3 nucleotides read TGTGCCAGCGGGCGGTACCAAGAGACCCAGTACTTC.